The next 10 T cell receptor beta chains were all read from a single sample in a study. TCRdb processed the RT-PCR reads anew with MiXCR; each CDR3 protein has one entry. Of almost 700,000 distinct CDR3 sequences in the sample, over 12% were seen once. The sample taken for sequencing was memory CD4+ T cells from blood. All receptors come from a female donor in good health, serving as a healthy control.

V and J are TRBV30 and TRBJ1-2; D is unresolved. V lost 2 bases and J 11 bases, leaving 18 bases between the germline ends. The CDR3 runs to 13 residues. Germline V CDR1 and CDR2: GTSNPN, SVGIG (reference sequence). CDR3: CAWSPDGSARYTF. The CDR3 DNA sequence: TGTGCCTGGAGTCCGGACGGATCCGCGCGGTACACCTTC.

The rearrangement links TRBV7-2 to TRBJ2-1, with D perhaps TRBD1 or TRBD2 (5 bases each). The CDR3 totals 15 residues. Trimming cost V 3 bases and J 2 bases, with 11 bases left between them. Germline loops: CDR1 SGHTA, CDR2 FQGNSA. The DNA for the CDR3 is TGTGCCAGCAGCTTGGACGGGGCAACCTACAATGAGCAGTTCTTC. Translation gives CASSLDGATYNEQFF.

This clonotype has just a few counts. Just one base apart from a much larger clone, this may be a read error. The genes are TRBV4-1 and TRBJ1-5; D is possibly TRBD1 (5 bases). The V and J ends lost 1 base and 1 base respectively, with 11 bases between them. CDR1 MGHRA and CDR2 YSYEKL come from the germline V gene. The CDR3 extends over 16 amino acids. CDR3 amino acids: CASSQATVLSNQPQHF. DNA for the CDR3: TGCGCCAGCAGCCAAGCGACAGTTTTGAGCAATCAGCCCCAGCATTTT.

The chain is built from TRBV15 and TRBJ2-3; TRBD2 might be the D (5 bases). Germline CDR1 LNHNV, CDR2 YYDKDF (reference sequence). The CDR3 extends over 14 amino acids. The ends were cut back, 5 bases at V and 2 bases at J, with 11 bases in the middle. CDR3 coding DNA: TGTGCCACCAGCCTCAGACGGGACACAGATACGCAGTATTTT. This encodes CATSLRRDTDTQYF.

The V gene is TRBV12-3 or TRBV12-4, the J gene TRBJ2-1; weak D call: TRBD1 (8 bases). This CDR3 spans 16 amino acids. V was shortened by 5 bases and J by 4 bases, with 18 bases between the two germline ends. In nucleotides, the CDR3 is TGTGCCAGCAGTAGAAACACAGGGGGGGTATACAATGAGCAGTTCTTC. It is translated as CASSRNTGGVYNEQFF.

This chain connects TRBV9 to TRBJ2-2; D is possibly TRBD1 (6 bases). Germline V CDR1 and CDR2: SGDLS, YYNGEE. V was trimmed by 4 bases and J by 6 bases, leaving 16 bases between them. The CDR3 loop spans 15 amino acids. CDR3 protein: CASSYGRGSAGELFF. CDR3 nucleotide sequence: TGTGCCAGCAGCTACGGCAGGGGATCGGCCGGGGAGCTGTTTTTT.

This chain joins TRBV30 and TRBJ1-1; D perhaps matches TRBD1 (5 bases). The CDR3 has 12 amino acids. Germline loops: CDR1 GTSNPN, CDR2 SVGIG (reference sequence). V was pared by 0 bases and J by 10 bases, with 12 bases between. The CDR3 loop is CAWSVPGGRAFF. CDR3 bases: TGTGCCTGGAGTGTACCCGGGGGACGAGCTTTCTTT.

This clonotype was seen more than once but under ten times. The rearrangement joins TRBV20-1 to TRBJ2-3; D gene uncertain. The germline V gene has CDR1 DFQATT and CDR2 SNEGSKA (reference sequence). Trimming removed 7 bases at V and 4 bases at J, with 9 bases between. The CDR3 is 11 amino acids. The CDR3 loop reads CSVWRADTQYF. In nucleotides, the CDR3 is TGCAGTGTATGGCGCGCAGATACGCAGTATTTT.

This clonotype has at least ten counts. The V gene is TRBV24-1, the J gene TRBJ2-3; 9 bases align to TRBD1. Germline V gene lookup returns CDR1 KGHDR and CDR2 SFDVKD. The V and J ends lost 3 bases and 5 bases, in that order; junction bases with no gene match: 5. This CDR3 contains 15 residues. The CDR3 sequence is CATSDAGQGRDTQYF. The CDR3 DNA reads TGTGCCACCAGTGATGCGGGACAGGGCCGAGATACGCAGTATTTT.

This clonotype was seen only a few times. This chain joins TRBV6-2 or TRBV6-3 and TRBJ1-5; 12 nucleotides match TRBD1. The germline gives CDR1 MNHEY, CDR2 SVGEGT. The ends lost 3 bases at V and 2 bases at J; junction bases unmatched: 14. This CDR3 contains 20 residues. The DNA of the CDR3 is TGTGCCAGCAGTTATTCCACCGGGACAGGGGGCGCCGGCGGCAATCAGCCCCAGCATTTT. Amino acids: CASSYSTGTGGAGGNQPQHF.